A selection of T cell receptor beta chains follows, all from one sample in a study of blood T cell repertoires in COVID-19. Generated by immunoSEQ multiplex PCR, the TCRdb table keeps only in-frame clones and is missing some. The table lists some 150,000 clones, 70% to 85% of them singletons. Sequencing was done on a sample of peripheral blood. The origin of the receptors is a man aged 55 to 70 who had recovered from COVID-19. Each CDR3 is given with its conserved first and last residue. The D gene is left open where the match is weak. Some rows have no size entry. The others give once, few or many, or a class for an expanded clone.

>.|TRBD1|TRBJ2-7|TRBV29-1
TGCAGCGCGGGACAGTCGTCCTACGAGCAGTACTTC
CSAGQSSYEQYF
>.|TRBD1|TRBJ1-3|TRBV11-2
TGTGCCAGCAGCCGCCGGGACAGAGAGCTCTTCTCTGGAAACACCATATATTTT
CASSRRDRELFSGNTIYF
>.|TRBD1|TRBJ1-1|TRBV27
TGTGCCAGCAGTTTACTCCGTGGGACAGGGGTGGATGGCACTGAAGCTTTCTTT
CASSLLRGTGVDGTEAFF
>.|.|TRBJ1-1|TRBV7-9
TGTGCCAGCAGTTTCCGTCGAGAGGACACTGAAGCTTTCTTT
CASSFRREDTEAFF
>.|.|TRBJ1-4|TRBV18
TGTGCCAGCTCACCTAGACAGAGTACCTATGAAAAACTGTTTTTT
CASSPRQSTYEKLFF
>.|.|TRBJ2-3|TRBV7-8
TGTGCCACCGTCGGGTCGGCAGATACGCAGTATTTT
CATVGSADTQYF
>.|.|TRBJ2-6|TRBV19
TGTGCCAGTAGTAAGGCGGGGGCCGGGGCCAACGTCCTGACTTTC
CASSKAGAGANVLTF
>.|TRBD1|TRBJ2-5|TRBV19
TGTGCCAGTAGTAGCACAGGGGGGACAAAGACCCAGTACTTC
CASSSTGGTKTQYF
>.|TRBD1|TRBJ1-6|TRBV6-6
TGTGCCAGCAGAGACTCGACCGGGACAGGGGATTCACCCCTCCACTTT
CASRDSTGTGDSPLHF
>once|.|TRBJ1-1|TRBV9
TGTGCCAGCAGCTCCTACGCAGGGGCTGGGACTGAAGCTTTCTTT
CASSSYAGAGTEAFF
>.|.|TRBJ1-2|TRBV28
TGTGCCAGCAGCCCGGGGGACGGCGAAATTAACTATGGCTACACCTTC
CASSPGDGEINYGYTF
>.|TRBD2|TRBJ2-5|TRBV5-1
TGCGCCAGCAGCTTCACTAGCGGGGGAGCTCAAGAGACCCAGTACTTC
CASSFTSGGAQETQYF
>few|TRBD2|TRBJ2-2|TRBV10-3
TGTGCCATCAGCCTAAAGACTAGCGGGAGCACCGGGGAGCTGTTTTTT
CAISLKTSGSTGELFF
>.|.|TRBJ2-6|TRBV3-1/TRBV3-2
TGTGCCAGCAGCCAAGATCAAAGACTGAGACAGAGCTCTGGGGCCAACGTCCTGACTTTC
CASSQDQRLRQSSGANVLTF
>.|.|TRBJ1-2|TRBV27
TGTGCCAGCAGTTTTGGTGCGTTCGACATAAGGAATCTCTATGGCTACACCTTC
CASSFGAFDIRNLYGYTF
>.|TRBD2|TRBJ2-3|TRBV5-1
TGCGCCAGCAGCCAAACTAGCGGGGCGACAGATACGCAGTATTTT
CASSQTSGATDTQYF
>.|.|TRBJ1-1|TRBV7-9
TGTGCCAGCAGCTTTTGGGGAGGTCCTGAAGCTTTCTTT
CASSFWGGPEAFF
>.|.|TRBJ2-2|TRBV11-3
TGTGCCAGCAGCTCCCCCTCCACCGGGGAGCTGTTTTTT
CASSSPSTGELFF
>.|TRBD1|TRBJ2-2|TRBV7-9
TGTGCCAGCAGCGATAACAGGGGAACGGACACCGGGGAGCTGTTTTTT
CASSDNRGTDTGELFF
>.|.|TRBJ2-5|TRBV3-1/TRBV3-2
TGTGCCAGCAGCCAAGATAAGGAGGTTTTAGACCAAGAGACCCAGTACTTC
CASSQDKEVLDQETQYF
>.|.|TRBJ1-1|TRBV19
TGTGCCAGTACTTTATGGGGGGGGTTGAACACTGAAGCTTTCTTT
CASTLWGGLNTEAFF
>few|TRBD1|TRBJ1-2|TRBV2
TGTGCCAGCAGGGGACAGGGTTATGGCTACACCTTC
CASRGQGYGYTF
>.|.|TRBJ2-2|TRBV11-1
TGTGCCAGCAGCCCTGTGACTAATACCGGGGAGCTGTTTTTT
CASSPVTNTGELFF
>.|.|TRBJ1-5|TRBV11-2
TGTGCCAGCAGCTTACGGAGCAATCAGCCCCAGCATTTT
CASSLRSNQPQHF
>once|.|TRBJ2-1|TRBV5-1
TGCGCCAGCAGCTTGATGGCGGGGTCGAACAATGAGCAGTTCTTC
CASSLMAGSNNEQFF
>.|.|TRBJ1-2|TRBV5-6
TGTGCCAGCAGCTTGGCGGTCACGTCCAACTATGGCTACACCTTC
CASSLAVTSNYGYTF
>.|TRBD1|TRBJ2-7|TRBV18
TGTGCCAGCTCACCTAATCCGGGACAGGACACCTACGAGCAGTACTTC
CASSPNPGQDTYEQYF
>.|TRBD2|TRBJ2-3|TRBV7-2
TGTGCCAGCAGCTTAGGGCTAGCGGGGGTTAGCACAGATACGCAGTATTTT
CASSLGLAGVSTDTQYF
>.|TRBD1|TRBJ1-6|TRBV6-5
TGTGCCAGCAGTTACTCGACAGGGAAGAATTCACCCCTCCACTTT
CASSYSTGKNSPLHF
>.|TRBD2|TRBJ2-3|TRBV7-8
TGTGCCAGCAGCTTAGGGCCGGGACTAGCGGGGTACACAGATACGCAGTATTTT
CASSLGPGLAGYTDTQYF